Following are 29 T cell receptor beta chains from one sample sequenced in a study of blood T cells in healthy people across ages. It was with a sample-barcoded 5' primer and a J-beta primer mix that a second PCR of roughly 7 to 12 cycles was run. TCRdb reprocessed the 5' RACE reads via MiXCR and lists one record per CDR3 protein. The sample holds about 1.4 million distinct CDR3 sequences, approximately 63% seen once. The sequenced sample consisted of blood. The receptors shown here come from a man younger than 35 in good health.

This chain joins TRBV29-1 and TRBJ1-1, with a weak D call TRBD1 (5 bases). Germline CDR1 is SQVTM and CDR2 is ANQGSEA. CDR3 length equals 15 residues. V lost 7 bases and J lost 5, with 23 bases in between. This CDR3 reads CSAKGWGPGITEAFF. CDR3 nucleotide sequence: TGCAGCGCTAAAGGTTGGGGCCCGGGGATAACTGAAGCTTTCTTT.

The CDR3 nucleotides read TGTGTTGAGGGTCAGCCCCAGCATTTT. Protein sequence: CVEGQPQHF. This chain joins TRBV7-8 and TRBJ1-5, with D unresolved. The CDR3 contains 9 residues. CDR1 is SGHVS and CDR2 is FQNEAQ in the germline V gene.

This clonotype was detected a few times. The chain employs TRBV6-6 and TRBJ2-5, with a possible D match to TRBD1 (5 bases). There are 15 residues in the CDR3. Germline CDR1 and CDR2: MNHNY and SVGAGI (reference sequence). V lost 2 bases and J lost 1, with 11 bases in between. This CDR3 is CASSYTRQPQETQYF. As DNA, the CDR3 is TGTGCCAGCAGTTACACTCGACAGCCCCAAGAGACCCAGTACTTC.

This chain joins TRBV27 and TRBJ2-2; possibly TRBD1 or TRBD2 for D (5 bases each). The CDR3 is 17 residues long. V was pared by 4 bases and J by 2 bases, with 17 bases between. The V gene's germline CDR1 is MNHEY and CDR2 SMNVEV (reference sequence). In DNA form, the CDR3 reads TGTGCCAGCAGTTGGGTATCCGGGACCTTAAACACCGGGGAGCTGTTTTTT. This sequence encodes CASSWVSGTLNTGELFF.

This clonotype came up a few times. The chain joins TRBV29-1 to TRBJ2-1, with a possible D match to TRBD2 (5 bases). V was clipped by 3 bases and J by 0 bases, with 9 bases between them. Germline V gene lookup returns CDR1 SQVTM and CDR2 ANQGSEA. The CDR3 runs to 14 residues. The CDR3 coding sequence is TGCAGCGTTGAGACTGGGAGCTCCTACAATGAGCAGTTCTTC. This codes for CSVETGSSYNEQFF.

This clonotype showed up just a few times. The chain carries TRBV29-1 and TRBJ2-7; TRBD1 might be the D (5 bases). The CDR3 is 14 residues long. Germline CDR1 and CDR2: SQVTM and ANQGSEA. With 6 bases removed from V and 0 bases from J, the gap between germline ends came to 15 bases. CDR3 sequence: CSVPTAGSSYEQYF. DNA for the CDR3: TGCAGCGTCCCGACAGCCGGGTCCTCCTACGAGCAGTACTTC.

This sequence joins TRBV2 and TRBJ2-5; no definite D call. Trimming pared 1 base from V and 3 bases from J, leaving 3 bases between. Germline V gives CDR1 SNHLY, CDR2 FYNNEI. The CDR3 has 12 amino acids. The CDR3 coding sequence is TGTGCCAGCAGTGAAGAAGAAGAGACCCAGTACTTC. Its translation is CASSEEEETQYF.

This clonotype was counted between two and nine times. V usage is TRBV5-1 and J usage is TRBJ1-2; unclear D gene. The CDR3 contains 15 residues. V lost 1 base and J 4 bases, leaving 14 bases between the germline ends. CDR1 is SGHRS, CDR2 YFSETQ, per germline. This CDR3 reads CASSLSTSMVYGYTF. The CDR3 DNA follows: TGCGCCAGCAGCTTGTCAACGAGTATGGTCTATGGCTACACCTTC.

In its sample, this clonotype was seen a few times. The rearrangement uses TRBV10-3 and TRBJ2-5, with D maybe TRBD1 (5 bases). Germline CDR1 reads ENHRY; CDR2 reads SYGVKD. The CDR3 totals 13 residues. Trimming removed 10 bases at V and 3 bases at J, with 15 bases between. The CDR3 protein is CATTETAKETQYF. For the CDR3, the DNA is TGTGCCACCACGGAGACAGCAAAAGAGACCCAGTACTTC.

CDR3 DNA sequence: TGCAGTGCTAGAGGGTTGCTTGTCACAGATACGCAGTATTTT. It is translated as CSARGLLVTDTQYF. V gene TRBV20-1 combines with J gene TRBJ2-3; D unresolved. CDR1 and CDR2 (germline): DFQATT, SNEGSKA (reference sequence). Trimming pared 1 base from V and 2 bases from J, leaving 10 bases between. The CDR3 loop spans 14 amino acids.

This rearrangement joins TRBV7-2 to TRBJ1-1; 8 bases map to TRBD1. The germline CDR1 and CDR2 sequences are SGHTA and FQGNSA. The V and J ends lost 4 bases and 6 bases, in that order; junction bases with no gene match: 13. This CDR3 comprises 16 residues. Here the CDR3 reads CASSSKTGTGIAEAFF. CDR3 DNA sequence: TGTGCCAGCAGCTCAAAGACCGGGACAGGCATCGCTGAAGCTTTCTTT.

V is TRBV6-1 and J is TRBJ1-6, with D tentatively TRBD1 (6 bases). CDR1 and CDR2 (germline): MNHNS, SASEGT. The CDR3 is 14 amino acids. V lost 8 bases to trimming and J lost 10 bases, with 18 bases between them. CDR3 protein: CASETGTTGSPLHF. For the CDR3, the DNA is TGTGCCAGCGAAACAGGGACAACGGGGTCACCCCTCCACTTT.

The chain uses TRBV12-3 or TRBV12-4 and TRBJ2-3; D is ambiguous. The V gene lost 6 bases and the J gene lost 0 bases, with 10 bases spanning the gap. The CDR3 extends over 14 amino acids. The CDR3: CASSPMRSTDTQYF. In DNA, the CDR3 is TGTGCCAGCAGCCCTATGAGGAGCACAGATACGCAGTATTTT.

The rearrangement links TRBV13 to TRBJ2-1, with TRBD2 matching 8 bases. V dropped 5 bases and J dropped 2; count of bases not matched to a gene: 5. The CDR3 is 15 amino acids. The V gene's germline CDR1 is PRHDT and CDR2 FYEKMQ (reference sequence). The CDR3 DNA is TGTGCCAGCAGCCGAACAGCGGGAGCCTACAATGAGCAGTTCTTC. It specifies CASSRTAGAYNEQFF.

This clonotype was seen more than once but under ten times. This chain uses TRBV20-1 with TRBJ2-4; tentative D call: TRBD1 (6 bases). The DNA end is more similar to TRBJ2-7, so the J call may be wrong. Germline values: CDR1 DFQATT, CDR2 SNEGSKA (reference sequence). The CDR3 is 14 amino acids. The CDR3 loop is CSGQHPGQIYEQYF. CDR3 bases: TGCAGTGGGCAGCACCCGGGACAAATTTACGAGCAGTACTTC.

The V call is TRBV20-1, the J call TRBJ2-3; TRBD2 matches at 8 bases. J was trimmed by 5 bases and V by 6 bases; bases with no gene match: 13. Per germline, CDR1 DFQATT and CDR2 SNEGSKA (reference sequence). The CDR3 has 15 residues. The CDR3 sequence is CSANRVGGGIDTQYF. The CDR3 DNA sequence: TGCAGTGCGAATAGGGTCGGCGGGGGGATAGATACGCAGTATTTT.

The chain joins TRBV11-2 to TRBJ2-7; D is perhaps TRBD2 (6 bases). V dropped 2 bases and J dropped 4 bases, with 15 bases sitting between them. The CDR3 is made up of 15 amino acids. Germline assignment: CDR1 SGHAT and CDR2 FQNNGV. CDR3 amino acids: CASSLNPSVSYEQYF. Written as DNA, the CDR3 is TGTGCCAGCAGCTTAAATCCTAGCGTCTCGTACGAGCAGTACTTC.

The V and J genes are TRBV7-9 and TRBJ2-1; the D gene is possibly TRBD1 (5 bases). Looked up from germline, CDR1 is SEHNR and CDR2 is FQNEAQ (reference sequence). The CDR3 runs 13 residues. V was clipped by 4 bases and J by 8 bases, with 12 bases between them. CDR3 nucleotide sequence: TGTGCCAGCAGCTCGGACAACGGCGATGAGCAGTTCTTC. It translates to CASSSDNGDEQFF.

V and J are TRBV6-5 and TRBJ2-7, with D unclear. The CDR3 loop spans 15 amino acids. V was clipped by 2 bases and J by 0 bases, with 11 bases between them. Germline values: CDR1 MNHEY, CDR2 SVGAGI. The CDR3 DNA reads TGTGCCAGCAGTTACACGGGTTCCAGCTCCTACGAGCAGTACTTC. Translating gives CASSYTGSSSYEQYF.

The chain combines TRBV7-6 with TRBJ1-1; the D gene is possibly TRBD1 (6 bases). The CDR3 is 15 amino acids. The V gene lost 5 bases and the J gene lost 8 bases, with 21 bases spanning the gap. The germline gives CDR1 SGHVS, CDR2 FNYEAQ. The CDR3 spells CASSESTRGSEEAFF. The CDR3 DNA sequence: TGTGCCAGCAGCGAAAGCACGAGGGGGAGCGAAGAAGCTTTCTTT.

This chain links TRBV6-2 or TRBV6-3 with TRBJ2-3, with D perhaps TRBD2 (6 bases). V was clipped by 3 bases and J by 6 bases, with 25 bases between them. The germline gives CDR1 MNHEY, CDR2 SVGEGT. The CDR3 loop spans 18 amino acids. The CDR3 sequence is CASSYGNRDPSGVDTQYF. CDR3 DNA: TGTGCCAGCAGTTATGGGAACCGGGACCCATCGGGGGTCGATACGCAGTATTTT.

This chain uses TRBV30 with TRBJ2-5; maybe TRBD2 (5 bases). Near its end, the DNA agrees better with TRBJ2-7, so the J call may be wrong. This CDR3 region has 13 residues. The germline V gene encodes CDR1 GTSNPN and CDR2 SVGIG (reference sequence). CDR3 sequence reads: CAWSGVKAYEQYF. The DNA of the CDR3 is TGTGCCTGGAGCGGGGTAAAAGCCTACGAGCAGTACTTC.

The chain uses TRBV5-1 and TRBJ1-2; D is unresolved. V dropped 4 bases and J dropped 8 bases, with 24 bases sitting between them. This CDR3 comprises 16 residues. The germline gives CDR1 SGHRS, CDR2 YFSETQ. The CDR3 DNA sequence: TGCGCCAGCAGCCCCACCGGTGTGAACCCCGGTGAGGGCTACACCTTC. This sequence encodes CASSPTGVNPGEGYTF.

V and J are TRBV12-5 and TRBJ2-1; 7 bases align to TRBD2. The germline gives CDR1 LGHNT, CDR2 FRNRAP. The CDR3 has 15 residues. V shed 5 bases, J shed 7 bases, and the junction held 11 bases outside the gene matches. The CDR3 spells CASGPALAVGNEQFF. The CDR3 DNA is TGTGCTAGTGGTCCTGCTCTAGCGGTGGGGAATGAGCAGTTCTTC.

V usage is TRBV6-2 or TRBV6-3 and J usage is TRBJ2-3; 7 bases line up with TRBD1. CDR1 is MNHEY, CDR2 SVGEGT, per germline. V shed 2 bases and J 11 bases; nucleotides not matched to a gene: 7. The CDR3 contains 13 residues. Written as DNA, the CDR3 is TGTGCCAGCAGTTACGGAAGGGGACAGTTGCAGTATTTT. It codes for CASSYGRGQLQYF.

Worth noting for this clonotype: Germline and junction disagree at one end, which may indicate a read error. The CDR3 spells CASSQDSGTGADVLTF. The CDR3 DNA follows: TGTGCCAGCAGCCAAGATTCCGGGACAGGGGCCGACGTCCTGACTTTC. The chain couples TRBV4-2 to TRBJ2-6; TRBD1 matches at 10 bases. CDR3 size: 16 residues. CDR1 and CDR2 (germline): LGHNA, YNFKEQ.

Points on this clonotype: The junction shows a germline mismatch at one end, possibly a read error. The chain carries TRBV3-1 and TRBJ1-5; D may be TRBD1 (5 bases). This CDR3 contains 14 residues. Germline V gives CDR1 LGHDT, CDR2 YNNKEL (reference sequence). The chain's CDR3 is CANSQGVWKQPQHF. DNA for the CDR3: TGTGCCAACAGCCAAGGGGTTTGGAAACAGCCCCAGCATTTT.

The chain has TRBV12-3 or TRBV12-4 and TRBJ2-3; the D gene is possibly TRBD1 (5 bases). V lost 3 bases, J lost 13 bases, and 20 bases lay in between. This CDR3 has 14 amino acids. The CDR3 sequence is CASSFTGHTDVEYF. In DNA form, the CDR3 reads TGTGCCAGCAGTTTCACAGGCCACACAGATGTGGAGTATTTT.

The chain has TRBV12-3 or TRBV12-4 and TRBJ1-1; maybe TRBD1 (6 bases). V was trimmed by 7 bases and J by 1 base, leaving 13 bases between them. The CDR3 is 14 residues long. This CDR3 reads CASTQTGRNTEAFF. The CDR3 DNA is TGTGCCAGCACCCAAACAGGGCGGAACACTGAAGCTTTCTTT.